A selection of T cell receptor beta chains follows, all from one sample in a study of shared clonotypes between healthy human individuals. Data came from immunoSEQ multiplex PCR; TCRdb stores just in-frame clones and leaves some out. The sample contains around 1,000,000 clones, 70% to 85% of which appear only once. Sequences were obtained from memory CD4+ T cells from PBMCs. The receptors were gathered from a man aged 18 to 29 in good health. Some clones in this sample may be carry-over from other donors' samples. The CDR3 runs from the conserved cysteine through the conserved F or W. Fields, in order: J gene, clone size, D gene, V gene, CDR3 protein, CDR3 DNA. The D gene is left open where the match is weak. Size values are once, few and many counts, or a class for expanded clones, and some rows have none.

TRBJ2-3	NA	NA	TRBV9	CASSARAGHSDTQYF	TGTGCCAGCAGCGCTCGGGCAGGGCATTCAGATACGCAGTATTTT
TRBJ2-7	NA	TRBD2	TRBV5-1	CASSTGTSGYYEQYF	TGCGCCAGCAGCACCGGGACTAGCGGGTACTACGAGCAGTACTTC
TRBJ1-2	NA	NA	TRBV5-1	CASSLAQHYGYTF	TGCGCCAGCAGCTTGGCACAGCACTATGGCTACACCTTC
TRBJ2-7	NA	NA	TRBV5-1	CASSPGQRSPYEQYF	TGCGCCAGCAGCCCCGGACAGCGCTCCCCCTACGAGCAGTACTTC
TRBJ1-1	NA	NA	TRBV6-5	CASRGLVASLTEAFF	TGTGCCAGCAGGGGTCTGGTCGCGAGTTTGACTGAAGCTTTCTTT
TRBJ2-7	NA	TRBD1	TRBV6-6	CASSWGQGYEQYF	TGTGCCAGCAGTTGGGGACAGGGCTACGAGCAGTACTTC
TRBJ1-5	few	NA	TRBV30	CAWSGLGSGVNQPQHF	TGTGCCTGGAGTGGCCTAGGGTCAGGGGTCAATCAGCCCCAGCATTTT
TRBJ1-5	few	TRBD1	TRBV19	CASSTGTGGQPQHF	TGTGCCAGTAGTACCGGGACAGGGGGCCAGCCCCAGCATTTT
TRBJ1-2	NA	NA	TRBV27	CASSPQLGPQAGYTF	TGTGCCAGCAGTCCACAACTAGGGCCCCAAGCAGGCTACACCTTC
TRBJ1-1	NA	NA	TRBV19	CASSIETAQNTEAFF	TGTGCCAGTAGTATAGAAACGGCACAGAACACTGAAGCTTTCTTT
TRBJ2-3	NA	TRBD2	TRBV11-2	CASSLDQGLAASTDTQYF	TGTGCCAGCAGCTTAGATCAGGGACTAGCGGCTAGCACAGATACGCAGTATTTT
TRBJ2-5	NA	NA	TRBV28	CASSSRTEPYF	TGTGCCAGCAGTTCGAGGACAGAACCGTACTTC
TRBJ1-5	NA	NA	TRBV5-4	CASSLYGRGSNQPQHF	TGTGCCAGCAGCTTGTACGGCCGAGGTAGCAATCAGCCCCAGCATTTT
TRBJ2-7	NA	TRBD2	TRBV7-9	CASSPKRDYEQYF	TGTGCCAGCAGCCCGAAGCGGGACTACGAGCAGTACTTC
TRBJ2-3	NA	NA	TRBV9	CASGTGAVGDTQYF	TGTGCCAGCGGCACAGGAGCGGTAGGAGATACGCAGTATTTT
TRBJ2-1	NA	TRBD2	TRBV4-3	CASSQDHLAGYNEQFF	TGCGCCAGCAGCCAAGATCATCTAGCGGGGTACAATGAGCAGTTCTTC
TRBJ2-1	NA	TRBD2	TRBV11-2	CASGRTSGSSEQFF	TGTGCCAGCGGAAGGACTAGCGGGAGCTCCGAGCAGTTCTTC
TRBJ2-5	few	TRBD1	TRBV7-2	CASSLITWTGINQETQYF	TGTGCCAGCAGCTTAATAACTTGGACAGGGATTAACCAAGAGACCCAGTACTTC
TRBJ2-5	few	TRBD2	TRBV5-4	CASSTDSLAEETQYF	TGTGCCAGCAGCACCGATTCGCTAGCGGAAGAGACCCAGTACTTC
TRBJ2-7	NA	TRBD2	TRBV7-9	CASSLLAGTYEQYF	TGTGCCAGCAGCTTACTAGCGGGAACCTACGAGCAGTACTTC
TRBJ1-4	NA	NA	TRBV2	CASTRTDGGEKLFF	TGTGCCAGCACCAGGACGGACGGAGGGGAAAAACTGTTTTTT
TRBJ1-1	once	NA	TRBV28	CASSLEQVPTEAFF	TGTGCCAGCAGTCTCGAACAGGTACCCACTGAAGCTTTCTTT